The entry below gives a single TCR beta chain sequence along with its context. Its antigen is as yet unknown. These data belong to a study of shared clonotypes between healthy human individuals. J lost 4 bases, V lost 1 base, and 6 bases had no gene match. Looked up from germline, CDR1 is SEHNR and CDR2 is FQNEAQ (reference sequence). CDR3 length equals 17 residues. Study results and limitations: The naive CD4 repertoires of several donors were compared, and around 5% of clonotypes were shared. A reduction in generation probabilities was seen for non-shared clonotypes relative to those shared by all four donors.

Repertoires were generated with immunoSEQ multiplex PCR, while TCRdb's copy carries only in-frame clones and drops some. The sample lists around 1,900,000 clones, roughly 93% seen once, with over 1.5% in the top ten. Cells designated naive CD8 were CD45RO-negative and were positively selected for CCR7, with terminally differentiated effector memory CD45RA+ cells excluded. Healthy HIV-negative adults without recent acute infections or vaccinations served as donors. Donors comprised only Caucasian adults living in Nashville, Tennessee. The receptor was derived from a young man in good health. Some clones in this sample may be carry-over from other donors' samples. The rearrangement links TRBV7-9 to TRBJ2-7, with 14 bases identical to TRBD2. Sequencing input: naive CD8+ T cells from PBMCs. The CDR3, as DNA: TGTGCCAGCAGCTTAGTCGCTGGGACTAGCGGGAGTTACGAGCAGTACTTC. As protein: CASSLVAGTSGSYEQYF.